This TCR beta chain derives from a study of OX40 agonist ivuxolimab in advanced cancers. Remarks on this clone: What it binds is not known.

Trimming took 10 bases from V and 7 from J, leaving 17 bases between them. This CDR3 region has 14 residues. Germline CDR1 SNHLY, CDR2 FYNNEI. Assay: immunoSEQ multiplex PCR; the TCRdb copy retains only in-frame clones and omits some. The table includes 70,000 to 95,000 clones, less than 95% detected once. Study-level points and caveats: CD4+ and CD8+ blood T cells expanded clonally by week 6 at 0.1 to 3.0 mg/kg. Which antigen the expanded peripheral T cells recognized is unknown.

The V and J genes are TRBV2 and TRBJ1-6; D remains ambiguous. The clonotype originates from an adult with an advanced solid tumor such as melanoma, head and neck, liver or kidney cancer. The source material was CD4+ or CD8+ T cells sorted from blood, sampled in a trial of the OX40 agonist ivuxolimab. The CDR3 loop is CATHGDSQNSPLHF. For the CDR3, the DNA is TGTGCCACCCACGGAGATTCGCAAAATTCACCCCTCCACTTT.